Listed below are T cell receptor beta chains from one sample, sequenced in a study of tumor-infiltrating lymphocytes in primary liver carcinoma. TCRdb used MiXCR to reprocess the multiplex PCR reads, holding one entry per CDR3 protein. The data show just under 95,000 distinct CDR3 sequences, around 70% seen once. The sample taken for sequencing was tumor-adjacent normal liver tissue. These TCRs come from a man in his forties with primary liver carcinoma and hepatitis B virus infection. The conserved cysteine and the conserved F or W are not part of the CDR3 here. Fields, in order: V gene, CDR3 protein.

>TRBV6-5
ASSREAGVNVLI
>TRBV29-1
SVAQGKGDEQF
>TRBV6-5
ASSPWGGIREEY
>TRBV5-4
ASSSGGGTDTQY
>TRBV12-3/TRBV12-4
ASGLGRDTQY
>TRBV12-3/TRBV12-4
ASSPHRLSYEQY
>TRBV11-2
ASTLGILAGGQETQY
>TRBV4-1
ACSRSGTGTDTRY
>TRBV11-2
PIRLATEAF
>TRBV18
ASSPDSYEQY
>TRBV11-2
ASSLSYGLAGGKSSYDEQF
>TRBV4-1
TNSQLRGGDTEAF
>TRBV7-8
ASSFPSQGKAGELF
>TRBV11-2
ASSLLGGFNEKLF
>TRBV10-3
AISRRDMGQGDTQY
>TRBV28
ASSRWTGGYEQY
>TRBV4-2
ASNHAGTSVYNEQF
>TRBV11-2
VSSLEGGSYEQY
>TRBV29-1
SAKGQMNTEAF
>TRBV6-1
TSGLADTRELL
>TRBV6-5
ASSYRPPSRAANNEKVF
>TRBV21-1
ASSRQGGDNQPQY
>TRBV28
VSNFDGSNEKLF
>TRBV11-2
VSSGTGGSNQPQH
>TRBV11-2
ASSLGVSGTDTQY
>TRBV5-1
ASNLNTVTDTQY
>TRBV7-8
ANSSRTGGNEAF
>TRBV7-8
ASSWTSGRSDYNEQF
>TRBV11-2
ASSRTEGRLAGPIEQF
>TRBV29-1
SVDTGLYEQY
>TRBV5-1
ASSALEGRGEAF
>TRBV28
TSSFTGLAGTDTQY